This T cell receptor beta chain was retrieved from a study of OX40 agonist ivuxolimab in advanced cancers. About the research overall: The study gave patients intravenous ivuxolimab at 0.01 to 10 mg/kg every 2 weeks. Hepatocellular carcinoma, melanoma, renal cell or head and neck cancer affected the dose-escalation patients.

Of note for this clone: The antigen is undetermined.

Whole-study results and caveats: With doses of 0.1 to 3.0 mg/kg, CD4+ and CD8+ blood T cells had undergone clonal expansion by week 6.

The method was immunoSEQ multiplex PCR; TCRdb's version includes in-frame clones alone and lacks a portion of them. The data hold approximately 82,000 clones, with around 90% observed a single time. A history of autoimmune disease or systemic immunosuppression excluded patients. The origin of this receptor is an adult with an advanced solid tumor such as melanoma, head and neck, liver or kidney cancer. The specimen comprised CD4+ or CD8+ T cells sorted from blood, sampled in a trial of the OX40 agonist ivuxolimab.

The CDR3 here is CASSQEVQFREQFF. CDR3 in DNA: TGTGCCAGCAGCCAAGAGGTCCAATTCAGGGAGCAGTTCTTC. The chain is built from TRBV4-2 and TRBJ2-1; D unresolved. Trimming stripped 0 bases from V and 10 bases from J, with 13 bases between. This CDR3 has 14 amino acids. CDR1 and CDR2 from the germline V gene are LGHNA and YNFKEQ.